The 29 T cell receptor beta chains given below trace back to one sample, sequenced in a study of OX40 agonist ivuxolimab in advanced cancers. Using immunoSEQ multiplex PCR, the repertoire was profiled, and TCRdb retains in-frame clones only, with some absent. The sample has tens of thousands of clones, about 92% seen once. The sample in question was CD4+ or CD8+ T cells sorted from blood, obtained in a trial of the OX40 agonist ivuxolimab. The receptors were gathered from an adult with an advanced solid tumor such as melanoma, head and neck, liver or kidney cancer.

The V call is TRBV7-9, the J call TRBJ2-1; D is ambiguous. V lost 2 bases and J lost 9, with 8 bases in between. Germline-derived CDR1 and CDR2 are SEHNR and FQNEAQ (reference sequence). The CDR3 covers 12 residues. As DNA, the CDR3 is TGTGCCAGCAGCTTATTCGGACCTGAGCAGTTCTTC. It translates to CASSLFGPEQFF.

The chain combines TRBV27 with TRBJ2-5, with D unresolved. This CDR3 comprises 12 residues. CDR1 and CDR2 from the germline V gene are MNHEY and SMNVEV (reference sequence). Trimming stripped 6 bases from V and 4 bases from J, with 9 bases between. CDR3 bases: TGTGCCAGCAGCCAAGTAGGAGAGACCCAGTACTTC. Translation gives CASSQVGETQYF.

The V call is TRBV11-2, the J call TRBJ1-1, with D uncertain. Germline V gene lookup returns CDR1 SGHAT and CDR2 FQNNGV. With 5 bases removed from V and 4 bases from J, the gap between germline ends came to 14 bases. The CDR3 is made up of 14 amino acids. The CDR3 DNA reads TGTGCCAGCAGCCATAGCGGGGTGGGCACTGAAGCTTTCTTT. It is translated as CASSHSGVGTEAFF.

A few counts support this clone. V and J are TRBV4-1 and TRBJ1-2; no firm D call. Germline V CDR1 and CDR2: MGHRA, YSYEKL. There are 14 residues in the CDR3. V lost 2 bases, J lost 11 bases, and 18 bases lay in between. CDR3 sequence: CASSQISGSQWYTF. CDR3 in DNA: TGCGCCAGCAGCCAAATCTCCGGAAGTCAGTGGTACACCTTC.

This chain connects TRBV6-1 to TRBJ2-7; the D gene is possibly TRBD2 (5 bases). The germline gives CDR1 MNHNS, CDR2 SASEGT. Trimming shortened V by 8 bases and J by 9 bases, and 17 bases separated the two germline ends. The CDR3 runs to 12 residues. The CDR3 loop is CASAPGGWGQYF. CDR3 DNA sequence: TGTGCCAGCGCCCCTGGCGGGTGGGGGCAGTACTTC.

The chain recombines TRBV1 with TRBJ2-5; TRBD2 is the table's D call, not checked against the DNA. TRBV1 is marked as a pseudogene. The CDR3 has 9 amino acids. CDR3 nucleotides: TGCACCAGCAATAACTACCAGTACTTC. It encodes CTSNNYQYF.

The chain has TRBV5-4 and TRBJ1-5, with D uncertain. The CDR3 is 14 residues long. Per the germline V gene, CDR1 is SGHNT and CDR2 is YYREEE (reference sequence). V was cut by 1 base and J by 4 bases, with 9 bases left in between. The DNA of the CDR3 is TGTGCCAGCAGCTTGTGGCCAGCTAATCAGCCCCAGCATTTT. Its translation is CASSLWPANQPQHF. Full variable domain (outside the CDR3, taken from reference TRBV5-4 and TRBJ1-5): ETGVTQSPTHLIKTRGQQVTLRCSSQSGHNTVSWYQQALGQGPQFIFQYYREEENGRGNFPPRFSGLQFPNYSSELNVNALELDDSALYLCASSLWPANQPQHFGDGTRLSIL.

The V and J genes are TRBV2 and TRBJ2-7; either TRBD1 or TRBD2 may supply D (6 bases each). The germline V gene has CDR1 SNHLY and CDR2 FYNNEI. The CDR3 has 12 amino acids. V gave up 6 bases and J gave up 7 bases, with 13 bases separating them. The DNA of the CDR3 is TGTGCCAGCAGAGGGGGGACGGTTGAGCAGTACTTC. Amino acid sequence: CASRGGTVEQYF.

This chain connects TRBV11-3 to TRBJ2-7; 9 bases agree with TRBD2. CDR1 SGHNT and CDR2 YENEEA come from the germline V gene. Germline trimming cut 0 bases from V and 6 bases from J; bases unmatched to any gene: 9. The CDR3 has 16 residues. Here the CDR3 reads CASSLDPAGGYVEQYF. For the CDR3, the DNA is TGTGCCAGCAGCTTAGATCCAGCGGGGGGTTATGTCGAGCAGTACTTC.

This clone was recorded a few times. The chain recombines TRBV6-5 with TRBJ1-1, with no clear D. Trimming pared 0 bases from V and 4 bases from J, leaving 12 bases between. From germline, CDR1 is MNHEY and CDR2 SVGAGI. The CDR3 sequence is 15 residues long. The CDR3 region has the DNA TGTGCCAGCAGTTACTCGGCCCCATTGGGCACTGAAGCTTTCTTT. It yields the protein CASSYSAPLGTEAFF.

The chain links TRBV7-8 to TRBJ2-5; no firm D call. The CDR3 consists of 13 residues. Germline values: CDR1 SGHVS, CDR2 FQNEAQ. V was clipped by 3 bases and J by 4 bases, with 9 bases between them. The CDR3 protein is CASSFGGLETQYF. The CDR3 nucleotides are TGTGCCAGCAGCTTCGGCGGTCTAGAGACCCAGTACTTC.

The chain is built from TRBV27 and TRBJ2-7, with TRBD1 matching 7 bases. The CDR3 is 16 residues long. The germline V gene has CDR1 MNHEY and CDR2 SMNVEV (reference sequence). V gave up 2 bases and J gave up 0 bases; unmatched junction bases: 7. CDR3 region: CASSLTAGTVSYEQYF. The CDR3 coding sequence is TGTGCCAGCAGTTTAACGGCCGGGACAGTCTCCTACGAGCAGTACTTC.

This chain links TRBV19 with TRBJ1-5; perhaps TRBD1 as D (6 bases). Germline V gives CDR1 LNHDA, CDR2 SQIVND (reference sequence). CDR3 size: 15 residues. The ends were cut back, 8 bases at V and 0 bases at J, with 14 bases in the middle. The CDR3 bases are TGTGCCAGTGCGTACAGGGACCTTAGCAATCAGCCCCAGCATTTT. Translation gives CASAYRDLSNQPQHF. Using reference TRBV19 and TRBJ1-5 for the parts outside the CDR3, the full variable domain is DGGITQSPKYLFRKEGQNVTLSCEQNLNHDAMYWYRQDPGQGLRLIYYSQIVNDFQKGDIAEGYSVSREKKESFPLTVTSAQKNPTAFYLCASAYRDLSNQPQHFGDGTRLSIL.

The rearrangement joins TRBV7-6 to TRBJ2-7; 7 bases fit TRBD2. CDR1 and CDR2 (germline): SGHVS, FNYEAQ. Trimming removed 3 bases from V and 7 bases from J; junction bases left unmatched: 9. The CDR3 is 14 amino acids. The CDR3 protein is CASSLAGEAREQYF. For the CDR3, the DNA is TGTGCCAGCAGCTTGGCGGGGGAGGCTCGAGAGCAGTACTTC.

This chain connects TRBV9 to TRBJ2-7; 7 bases line up with TRBD2. V lost 3 bases and J lost 2; bases outside the gene matches: 8. Germline V lookup: CDR1 SGDLS, CDR2 YYNGEE. This CDR3 has 15 residues. Here the CDR3 reads CASSGTLADPYEQYF. The CDR3 region has the DNA TGTGCCAGCAGCGGAACCCTAGCGGACCCCTACGAGCAGTACTTC.

This chain joins TRBV29-1 and TRBJ2-1, with 9 bases aligning to TRBD2. The CDR3 is made up of 16 amino acids. Losses at the gene ends were 3 bases for V and 7 bases for J; bases not matched to a gene: 13. Germline lookup yields CDR1 SQVTM and CDR2 ANQGSEA. CDR3 nucleotides: TGCAGCGTTGATGGACCTCCGCGGGGGGGCCAAAATGAGCAGTTCTTC. This sequence encodes CSVDGPPRGGQNEQFF.

The genes are TRBV9 and TRBJ2-3, with D unclear. Germline CDR1 reads SGDLS; CDR2 reads YYNGEE. There are 16 residues in the CDR3. V lost 2 bases and J 0 bases, leaving 13 bases between the germline ends. The CDR3 loop reads CASSVGRLSSTDTQYF. CDR3 DNA sequence: TGTGCCAGCAGCGTCGGCAGGCTATCTAGCACAGATACGCAGTATTTT.

This clone was seen a few times. This rearrangement joins TRBV30 to TRBJ1-5; 7 positions match TRBD1. The V gene's germline CDR1 is GTSNPN and CDR2 SVGIG (reference sequence). This CDR3 comprises 14 residues. The V gene end was trimmed by 2 bases and the J gene end by 4 bases; junction bases not matched to a gene: 5. CDR3 in DNA: TGTGCCTGGAGTTCGGGCAGGGGGAATCAGCCCCAGCATTTT. It codes for CAWSSGRGNQPQHF.

The chain carries TRBV5-1 and TRBJ2-7; 8 bases are a match to TRBD2. Germline V gives CDR1 SGHRS, CDR2 YFSETQ. Trimming at V came to 3 bases and at J to 3 bases, leaving 8 bases not matched to a gene. The CDR3 totals 15 residues. CDR3 region: CASSWFQRGFYEQYF. The CDR3 bases are TGCGCCAGCAGCTGGTTCCAGCGGGGGTTCTACGAGCAGTACTTC. Full variable domain (outside the CDR3, taken from reference TRBV5-1 and TRBJ2-7): KAGVTQTPRYLIKTRGQQVTLSCSPISGHRSVSWYQQTPGQGLQFLFEYFSETQRNKGNFPGRFSGRQFSNSRSEMNVSTLELGDSALYLCASSWFQRGFYEQYFGPGTRLTVT.

The chain is built from TRBV7-8 and TRBJ1-5; D is uncertain. CDR1 SGHVS and CDR2 FQNEAQ come from the germline V gene. The CDR3 totals 13 residues. V shed 2 bases and J shed 3 bases, with 5 bases lying between them. CDR3 loop: CASSLSINQPQHF. CDR3 DNA: TGTGCCAGCAGCTTATCAATCAATCAGCCCCAGCATTTT.

The rearrangement joins TRBV10-2 to TRBJ1-2; D is ambiguous. The V gene's germline CDR1 is WSHSY and CDR2 SAAADI. Trimming shortened V by 3 bases and J by 7 bases, and 15 bases separated the two germline ends. CDR3 length: 14 amino acids. The CDR3 DNA reads as TGCGCCAGCAGTGAAGCAAGTGAGGTGGGTGGCTACACCTTC. Translation: CASSEASEVGGYTF.

The chain has TRBV11-1 and TRBJ1-6; the D gene is possibly TRBD1 (6 bases). The CDR3 contains 13 residues. In germline, CDR1 is SGHAT, CDR2 FQDESV (reference sequence). CDR3 nucleotides: TGTGGCGAAACCCACAGGGATAATTCACCCCTCCACTTT. It codes for CGETHRDNSPLHF.

This chain uses TRBV2 with TRBJ2-3; D is ambiguous. This CDR3 is 13 amino acids long. The germline V gene has CDR1 SNHLY and CDR2 FYNNEI. Trimming removed 6 bases at V and 2 bases at J, with 9 bases between. The CDR3 region is CASRGPPTDTQYF. CDR3 coding DNA: TGTGCCAGCAGAGGGCCCCCCACAGATACGCAGTATTTT. The full variable domain, its missing parts supplied by reference TRBV2 and TRBJ2-3, is EPEVTQTPSHQVTQMGQEVILRCVPISNHLYFYWYRQILGQKVEFLVSFYNNEISEKSEIFDDQFSVERPDGSNFTLKIRSTKLEDSAMYFCASRGPPTDTQYFGPGTRLTVL.

The chain recombines TRBV5-4 with TRBJ2-7; unclear D gene. The length of the CDR3 is 12 residues. Trimming removed 0 bases from V and 6 bases from J, with 7 bases in between. CDR1 and CDR2 from the germline V gene are SGHNT and YYREEE (reference sequence). CDR3 sequence: CASSLGFGEQYF. The CDR3 DNA reads as TGTGCCAGCAGCTTGGGTTTCGGCGAGCAGTACTTC.

V gene TRBV27 combines with J gene TRBJ1-5; 10 nucleotides agree with TRBD1. The CDR3 is 15 residues long. Germline CDR1 MNHEY, CDR2 SMNVEV (reference sequence). Unmatched junction bases numbered 5, after V lost 5 bases and J lost 4 bases. The CDR3 sequence is CASSLTGGGNQPQHF. The CDR3 coding sequence is TGTGCCAGCAGTCTGACAGGGGGCGGGAATCAGCCCCAGCATTTT.

This clone showed up just once. The rearrangement joins TRBV5-1 to TRBJ1-1; 8 bases match TRBD1. Germline V CDR1 and CDR2: SGHRS, YFSETQ. V was pared by 4 bases and J by 6 bases, with 11 bases of the junction left unmatched. This CDR3 contains 15 residues. The CDR3 loop is CASSTGQGGRPEAFF. The CDR3, as DNA: TGCGCCAGCAGCACCGGACAGGGAGGCCGCCCTGAAGCTTTCTTT.

The CDR3 coding sequence is TGTGCCAGCAGTTTTGGAACTGAAGCTTTCTTT. It codes for CASSFGTEAFF. V and J are TRBV6-5 and TRBJ1-1, with D hard to call. Trimming removed 4 bases at V and 5 bases at J, with 5 bases between. Germline CDR1 and CDR2: MNHEY and SVGAGI. CDR3 length: 11 amino acids.

This sequence joins TRBV13 and TRBJ1-5; possibly TRBD1 for D (5 bases). The CDR3 extends over 14 amino acids. Germline V lookup: CDR1 PRHDT, CDR2 FYEKMQ (reference sequence). V dropped 5 bases and J dropped 4 bases, with 12 bases sitting between them. The CDR3 DNA follows: TGTGCCAGCAGCCTTGGACAAAATAATCAGCCCCAGCATTTT. The encoded protein is CASSLGQNNQPQHF. The complete variable domain, with remaining parts taken from reference TRBV13 and TRBJ1-5, reads AAGVIQSPRHLIKEKRETATLKCYPIPRHDTVYWYQQGPGQDPQFLISFYEKMQSDKGSIPDRFSAQQFSDYHSELNMSSLELGDSALYFCASSLGQNNQPQHFGDGTRLSIL.

This chain joins TRBV29-1 and TRBJ1-1; D is perhaps TRBD1 (6 bases). Germline V gives CDR1 SQVTM, CDR2 ANQGSEA. Trimming left V 3 bases short and J 2 bases short, with 10 bases between. CDR3 length: 13 residues. This CDR3 is CSVDRGQNTEAFF. The CDR3 DNA reads TGCAGCGTTGACAGGGGCCAAAACACTGAAGCTTTCTTT.